This T cell receptor (beta chain) was recovered during a study of T cells and Merkel cell carcinoma outcomes. Study results and caveats: Reportedly, T-cell repertoire with density predicts Merkel cell carcinoma outcomes.

The ends were cut back, 0 bases at V and 0 bases at J, with 4 bases in the middle. The CDR3 runs to 14 residues. CDR1 and CDR2 (germline): SGHRS, YFSETQ. Produced via immunoSEQ multiplex PCR; TCRdb's table is partial and in-frame only. This repertoire shows some 6,100 clones, 70% to 80% found once; its top ten account for about 5.6%. In the case of this clone: Its matching antigen is unknown.

V is TRBV5-1 and J is TRBJ1-3; D not resolved. The sample comprised tumor tissue from Merkel cell carcinoma. The clonotype comes from a human donor with Merkel cell carcinoma. CDR3 loop: CASSLEGSGNTIYF. The CDR3 DNA reads as TGCGCCAGCAGCTTGGAGGGCTCTGGAAACACCATATATTTT.